This T cell receptor beta chain was sequenced for a study of T cells in Graves' hyperthyroidism and ophthalmopathy. Study observations and caveats: Most expanded thyroid clonotypes above 0.001 recurred in blood.

Among ophthalmopathy patients, the Clinical Activity Score reached at least 3, the NOSPECS grade reached at least 4, and duration remained under 3 months. Amplified TCR beta CDR3 regions came from RNA transcripts. The HTBI primer set drove a first-round RT-PCR of the TCR CDR3. TCRdb redid the calling of the multiplex PCR reads with MiXCR, one entry per CDR3 protein. The sample consists of hundreds of thousands of distinct CDR3 sequences, roughly 20% of them appearing once. Concerning this clonotype itself: The antigen is not known.

This clonotype was sampled from a man aged 25 to 40 with Graves' ophthalmopathy. The source material was blood.

The DNA of the CDR3 is TGTGCCAGCACCCCAGGGACATATCAAGAGACCCAGTACTTC. It codes for CASTPGTYQETQYF. The chain couples TRBV6-1 to TRBJ2-5; perhaps TRBD1 as D (6 bases). Germline V gene data show CDR1 as MNHNS and CDR2 as SASEGT. Trimming took off 7 bases at V and 2 bases at J, with 14 bases between the two ends. This CDR3 contains 14 residues.